This T cell receptor beta chain is from a study of vaccination effects on CD4 cells after COVID-19 (dated by TCRdb to the early 2020s). Regarding the research as a whole: Post-vaccine samples across the study were collected a median of 72 days after the second dose, with a range of 14 to 241. The study compared SARS-CoV-2 spike-specific CD4+ TCR repertoires before and after mRNA vaccination in COVID-19 convalescent patients and infection-naive vaccine recipients. Altogether, over 9 COVID-19 convalescent patients and a few SARS-CoV-2-naive healthy vaccine recipients made up the full study. In the study, cultures from other donors were sequenced using the Oncomine TCR Beta short-read assay on an Illumina iSeq 100. Overall study outcomes, separate from this receptor: At late post-vaccination timepoints, both infection-induced and vaccine-induced clones showed marked clonal contraction, consistent with waning T cell responses. In healthy vaccine recipients, vaccine-induced clones were almost all SARS-CoV-2 mono-reactive, with only 1 of 255 cross-reactive with common cold coronaviruses. The study was limited by a small number of convalescent patients and lacked early post-infection timepoints.

On this clone: No cognate antigen has been identified for it. No much larger clone exists at a distance of one base, and base qualities are not known.

The library was made by the immunoSEQ multiplex PCR assay. DNA from the CD4+ T cells that had been cultured and isolated underwent TCR beta CDR3 sequencing. As for the original processing: Non-productive TCR sequences were removed and reads were trimmed to the CDR3 region, keeping CDR3s of at least 7 amino acids. The MANAFEST web app was used to identify antigen-specific clonotypes by comparing expansion in peptide wells with expansion in reference cultures. For clones to be considered positive, expansion at FDR<0.05 versus reference and all other wells, an odds ratio above 5, and a frequency above 0.1% in two replicate wells were required. Cross-reactive clonotypes were defined as significantly expanded in SARS-CoV-2 spike wells and in at least one common cold coronavirus spike condition. CDR3 similarity was assessed by Levenshtein distance using the stringdist R package, and unrooted trees were constructed with ape in R 3.6.1. This is the immuneACCESS table as TCRdb keeps it, with only in-frame sequences that have V and J called. A part of the clones is gone; compared with another copy, unresolved V genes explain less than half, and the rest is unexplained. Clone size and the V and J calls come from that table; the DNA yielded D and trimming. In all, the sample holds 60,000 to 90,000 clones, and about 80% of those were seen once. Jointly, the top ten make up 1.2% of the sample.

The germline V gene encodes CDR1 MNHEY and CDR2 SVGAGI. V has 4 bases trimmed and J has 7 bases trimmed; junction bases matching no gene number 10. The CDR3 goes from the cysteine to the phenylalanine over 16 residues. Left in the record is the CDR3 DNA by itself, 48 bases read in frame from the first base. The ViraFEST assay stimulated PBMC with viral peptide pools and then used TCR sequencing to identify antigen-specific CD4+ T cell clonotypes by expansion. After 10 to 11 days of culture, CD4+ T cells were isolated with the EasySep CD4+ T cell isolation kit. Each participant received two doses of an mRNA SARS-CoV-2 vaccine, either BNT162b2 or mRNA-1273. Healthy vaccine recipients had no prior SARS-CoV-2 infection, confirmed by negative nucleocapsid antibodies before and after vaccination. Around 2.1 million PBMC per well were cultured with 9 to 10 ug/ml peptides in IMDM containing approximately 4.6% human AB serum, approximately 9.9 IU/ml IL-2 and gentamicin. On days 3 and 7, half of the culture medium was replaced with fresh IL-2-containing medium. Unless otherwise noted, each peptide stimulation condition was cultured in triplicate wells. Using Ficoll-Paque Plus gradient centrifugation, PBMC were separated from whole blood and then either used fresh or cryopreserved at -140C. The overlapping peptide pools covered the spike proteins of SARS-CoV-2 and of the common cold coronaviruses HCoV-NL63, HCoV-OC43 and HCoV-229E. Genomic DNA was extracted from cultured CD4+ T cells with the QIAamp micro DNA kit.

The TCR sequence derives from a human donor who received a COVID-19 vaccine. Recombination connected TRBV6-5 to TRBJ2-1; TRBD1 matches 10 bases in the middle. This specimen consisted of CD4+ T cells from PBMCs cultured with HCoV-229E spike peptides, obtained after COVID-19 vaccination. The cell subset or site label for this specimen denotes: HCoV-229E spike overlapping peptide pool stimulation. The DNA reads as follows: TGTGCCAGCAGTTTCCAACGACAGGGGGCGATGAATGAGCAGTTCTTC. It codes for CASSFQRQGAMNEQFF.